One T cell receptor (beta chain) is described in this entry. The entry originates in a study of blood T cell repertoires in COVID-19. Original processing notes: Quantification of nucleated cells was approximated via reference gene primer amplification. The method was immunoSEQ multiplex PCR; TCRdb's version includes in-frame clones alone and lacks a portion of them. For V, J and clone size, that table is used; D and trimming come from the DNA. The sample yields more than 150,000 clones, just under 90% seen once. This clonotype was sampled from a woman aged 18-35 years who had recovered from COVID-19. Sequencing was done on a sample of peripheral blood.

The CDR3 nucleotides are TGTGCCAGTACAGTGGCGTGGGCTGAGTCCCAAGAGACCCAGTACTTC. It is translated as CASTVAWAESQETQYF. The V call is TRBV2, the J call TRBJ2-5; D gene unclear. The germline CDR1 and CDR2 sequences are SNHLY and FYNNEI. Between the trimmed V and J ends, which lost 9 bases and 1 base, there was a span of 21 bases. This CDR3 has 16 residues.